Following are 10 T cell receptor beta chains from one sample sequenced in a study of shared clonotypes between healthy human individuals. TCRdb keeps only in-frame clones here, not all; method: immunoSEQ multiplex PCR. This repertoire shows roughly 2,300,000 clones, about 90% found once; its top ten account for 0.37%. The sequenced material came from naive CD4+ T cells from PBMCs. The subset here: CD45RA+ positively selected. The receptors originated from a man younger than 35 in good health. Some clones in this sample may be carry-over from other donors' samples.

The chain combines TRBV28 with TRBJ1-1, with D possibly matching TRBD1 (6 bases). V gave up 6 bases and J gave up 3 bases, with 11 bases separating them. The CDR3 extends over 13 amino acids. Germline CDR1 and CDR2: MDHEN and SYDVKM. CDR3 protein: CASSPSGDTEAFF. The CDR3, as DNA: TGTGCCAGCAGCCCGTCAGGGGACACTGAAGCTTTCTTT.

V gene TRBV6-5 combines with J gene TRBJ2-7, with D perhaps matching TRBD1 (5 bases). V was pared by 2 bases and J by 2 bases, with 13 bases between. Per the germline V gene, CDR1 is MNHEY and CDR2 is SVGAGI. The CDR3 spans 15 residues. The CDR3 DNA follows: TGTGCCAGCAGTTACATCTCTCAGGGAACCTACGAGCAGTACTTC. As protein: CASSYISQGTYEQYF.

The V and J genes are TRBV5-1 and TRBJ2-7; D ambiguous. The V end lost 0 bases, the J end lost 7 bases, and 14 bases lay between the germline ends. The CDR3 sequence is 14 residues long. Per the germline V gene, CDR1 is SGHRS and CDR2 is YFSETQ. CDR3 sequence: CASSLAGARGEQYF. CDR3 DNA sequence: TGCGCCAGCAGCTTGGCGGGTGCGCGCGGAGAGCAGTACTTC. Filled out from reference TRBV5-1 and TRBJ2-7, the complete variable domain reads KAGVTQTPRYLIKTRGQQVTLSCSPISGHRSVSWYQQTPGQGLQFLFEYFSETQRNKGNFPGRFSGRQFSNSRSEMNVSTLELGDSALYLCASSLAGARGEQYFGPGTRLTVT.

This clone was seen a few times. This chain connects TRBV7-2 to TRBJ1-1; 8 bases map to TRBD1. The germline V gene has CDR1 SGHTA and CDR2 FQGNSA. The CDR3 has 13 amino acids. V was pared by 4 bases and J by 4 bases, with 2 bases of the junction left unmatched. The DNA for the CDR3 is TGTGCCAGCAGCTACACAGGGGGCACTGAAGCTTTCTTT. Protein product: CASSYTGGTEAFF.

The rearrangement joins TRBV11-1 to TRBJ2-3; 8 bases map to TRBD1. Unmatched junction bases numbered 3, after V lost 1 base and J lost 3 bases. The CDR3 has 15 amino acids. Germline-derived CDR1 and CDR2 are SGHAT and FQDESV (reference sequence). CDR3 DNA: TGTGCCAGCAGCTTAGGCAGGGGGCGGACAGATACGCAGTATTTT. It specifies CASSLGRGRTDTQYF.

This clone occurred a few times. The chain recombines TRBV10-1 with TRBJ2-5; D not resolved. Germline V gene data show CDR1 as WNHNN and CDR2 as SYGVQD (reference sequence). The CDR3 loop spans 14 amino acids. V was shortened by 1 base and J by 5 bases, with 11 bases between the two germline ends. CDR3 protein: CASSEFGHGETQYF. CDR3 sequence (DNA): TGCGCCAGCAGTGAGTTTGGCCATGGGGAGACCCAGTACTTC.

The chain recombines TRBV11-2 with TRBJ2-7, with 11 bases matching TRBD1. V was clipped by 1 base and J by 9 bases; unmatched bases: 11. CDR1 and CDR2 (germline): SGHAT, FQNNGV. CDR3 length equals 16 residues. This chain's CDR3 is CASSLVGTGGSYVQYF. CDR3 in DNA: TGTGCCAGCAGCTTAGTGGGGACAGGGGGATCTTATGTGCAGTACTTC. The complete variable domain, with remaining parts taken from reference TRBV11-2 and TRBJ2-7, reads EAGVAQSPRYKIIEKRQSVAFWCNPISGHATLYWYQQILGQGPKLLIQFQNNGVVDDSQLPKDRFSAERLKGVDSTLKIQPAKLEDSAVYLCASSLVGTGGSYVQYFGPGTRLTVT.

The CDR3 reads CASSLIAGRTEAFF. For the CDR3, the DNA is TGTGCCAGCAGCTTAATAGCAGGGCGGACTGAAGCTTTCTTT. The gene calls are TRBV7-3 and TRBJ1-1; a possible D gene is TRBD1 (5 bases). The CDR3 is made up of 14 amino acids. V was shortened by 1 base and J by 5 bases, with 11 bases between the two germline ends. Germline V CDR1 and CDR2: SGHTA, FQGTGA. The full variable domain, in which reference TRBV7-3 and TRBJ1-1 provide the parts outside the CDR3, is GAGVSQTPSNKVTEKGKYVELRCDPISGHTALYWYRQSLGQGPEFLIYFQGTGAADDSGLPNDRFFAVRPEGSVSTLKIQRTERGDSAVYLCASSLIAGRTEAFFGQGTRLTVV.

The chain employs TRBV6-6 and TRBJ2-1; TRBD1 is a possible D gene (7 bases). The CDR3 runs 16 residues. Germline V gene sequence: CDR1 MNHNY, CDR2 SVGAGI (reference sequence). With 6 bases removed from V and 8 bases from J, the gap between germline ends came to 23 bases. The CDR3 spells CASSPPSGVRGHEQFF. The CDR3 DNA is TGTGCCAGCAGCCCCCCCTCGGGAGTAAGGGGGCATGAGCAGTTCTTC.

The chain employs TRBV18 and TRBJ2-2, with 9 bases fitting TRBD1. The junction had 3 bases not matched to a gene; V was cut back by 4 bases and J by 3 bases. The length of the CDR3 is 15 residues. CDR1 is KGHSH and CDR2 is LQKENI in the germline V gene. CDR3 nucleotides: TGTGCCAGCTCACAACAGGGGGCGTACACCGGGGAGCTGTTTTTT. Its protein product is CASSQQGAYTGELFF.